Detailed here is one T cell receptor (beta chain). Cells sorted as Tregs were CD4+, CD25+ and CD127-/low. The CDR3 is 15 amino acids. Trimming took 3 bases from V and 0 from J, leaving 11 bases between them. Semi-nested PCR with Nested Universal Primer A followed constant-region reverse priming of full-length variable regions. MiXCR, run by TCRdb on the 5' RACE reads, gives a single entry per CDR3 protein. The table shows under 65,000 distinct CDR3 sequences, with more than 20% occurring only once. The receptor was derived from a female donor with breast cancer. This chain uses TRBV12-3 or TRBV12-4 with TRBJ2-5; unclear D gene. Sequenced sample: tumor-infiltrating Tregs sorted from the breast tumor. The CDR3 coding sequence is TGTGCCAGCAGTTTTCGTGTAGGGTACCAAGAGACCCAGTACTTC. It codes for CASSFRVGYQETQYF.